These 28 T cell receptor beta chains were all obtained from the same sample, sequenced in a study of blood T cell repertoires in COVID-19. The repertoire was sequenced with immunoSEQ multiplex PCR; TCRdb's copy has only in-frame clones and lacks some. The table records under 300,000 clones, roughly nine tenths of them present only once. Sequenced: PBMCs or T cells enriched from blood (not recorded which). The receptors stem from a woman aged 60 to 75 who had recovered from COVID-19.

The chain combines TRBV11-2 with TRBJ1-2; maybe TRBD1 (5 bases). Germline V gene data show CDR1 as SGHAT and CDR2 as FQNNGV. CDR3 length: 14 amino acids. V was cut by 2 bases and J by 2 bases, with 9 bases left in between. The CDR3 spells CASSLMGPNYGYTF. CDR3 bases: TGTGCCAGCAGCTTAATGGGGCCAAACTATGGCTACACCTTC.

The chain joins TRBV20-1 to TRBJ1-6; D is ambiguous. The ends were cut back, 3 bases at V and 0 bases at J, with 9 bases in the middle. From germline, CDR1 is DFQATT and CDR2 SNEGSKA (reference sequence). This CDR3 contains 15 residues. The CDR3 loop is CSASVLSSYNSPLHF. CDR3 sequence (DNA): TGCAGTGCTAGTGTTCTGAGCTCCTATAATTCACCCCTCCACTTT.

This chain joins TRBV5-1 and TRBJ1-1, with D perhaps TRBD1 (6 bases). The germline V gene encodes CDR1 SGHRS and CDR2 YFSETQ. CDR3 length: 14 residues. Trimming stripped 4 bases from V and 0 bases from J, with 10 bases between. CDR3 residues: CASSRTAMNTEAFF. The CDR3 bases are TGCGCCAGCAGCCGGACAGCCATGAACACTGAAGCTTTCTTT.

V usage is TRBV12-5 and J usage is TRBJ2-7; TRBD1 might be the D (5 bases). The V gene's germline CDR1 is LGHNT and CDR2 FRNRAP. There are 14 residues in the CDR3. Trimming pared 2 bases from V and 3 bases from J, leaving 11 bases between. The CDR3 sequence: CASGLIGQGYEQYF. CDR3 in DNA: TGTGCTAGTGGTTTGATCGGACAAGGCTACGAGCAGTACTTC.

The rearrangement joins TRBV19 to TRBJ1-5; tentative D call: TRBD1 (5 bases). CDR3 length equals 16 residues. CDR1 and CDR2 from the germline V gene are LNHDA and SQIVND (reference sequence). The V and J ends lost 5 bases and 1 base respectively, with 15 bases between them. CDR3 region: CASSSPRQSSNQPQHF. CDR3 nucleotide sequence: TGTGCCAGTAGTTCCCCCCGACAGTCGAGCAATCAGCCCCAGCATTTT.

The rearrangement uses TRBV7-9 and TRBJ2-3; D may be TRBD2 (5 bases). The CDR3 spans 15 residues. Trimming took off 0 bases at V and 4 bases at J, with 11 bases between the two ends. Germline lookup yields CDR1 SEHNR and CDR2 FQNEAQ (reference sequence). CDR3 bases: TGTGCCAGCAGCTTAGCGCTAGCTGGGGCAGATACGCAGTATTTT. Its translation is CASSLALAGADTQYF.

A note on this clone: The junction departs from germline at one end; a sequencing error may be responsible. The V gene is TRBV3-1 (or the pseudogene TRBV3-2), the J gene TRBJ1-2; weak D call: TRBD1 (5 bases). This CDR3 is 14 amino acids long. Germline CDR1 LGHDT, CDR2 YNNKEL (reference sequence). The CDR3 DNA follows: TGTGCCAGCAGCCAACTCTCAGGGAACTCTGGCTACACCTTC. Translating gives CASSQLSGNSGYTF.

This sequence joins TRBV5-4 and TRBJ1-2, with 7 bases aligning to TRBD1. There are 15 residues in the CDR3. Germline CDR1 reads SGHNT; CDR2 reads YYREEE (reference sequence). V shed 3 bases and J 0 bases; nucleotides not matched to a gene: 5. CDR3 coding DNA: TGTGCCAGCAGCTCACAGGGGTTGGCTAACTATGGCTACACCTTC. As protein: CASSSQGLANYGYTF.

This clone was counted only a few times. The chain combines TRBV27 with TRBJ1-1; D is possibly TRBD1 (6 bases). CDR3 length: 14 amino acids. Trimming cost V 2 bases and J 9 bases, with 16 bases left between them. Germline V lookup: CDR1 MNHEY, CDR2 SMNVEV (reference sequence). The CDR3, as DNA: TGTGCCAGCAGTTTAGACGGACAGCCCAGGCAAGCTTTCTTT. It translates to CASSLDGQPRQAFF.

The V gene is TRBV5-1, the J gene TRBJ2-5; 10 bases fit TRBD2. V lost 4 bases and J lost 4; bases outside the gene matches: 16. CDR1 and CDR2 (germline): SGHRS, YFSETQ. This CDR3 spans 18 amino acids. This CDR3 is CASSPVLAGSSLGETQYF. CDR3 DNA: TGCGCCAGCAGCCCGGTACTAGCGGGATCCTCCCTGGGAGAGACCCAGTACTTC.

V usage is TRBV9 and J usage is TRBJ1-6; D uncertain. V shed 3 bases and J shed 10 bases, with 20 bases lying between them. Germline V gene data show CDR1 as SGDLS and CDR2 as YYNGEE. The CDR3 length is 16 residues. This CDR3 is CASSGPSVSSFSPLHF. CDR3 coding DNA: TGTGCCAGCAGCGGCCCATCGGTGTCCTCTTTCTCACCCCTCCACTTT.

There are a few counts of this clone. The chain is built from TRBV23-1 and TRBJ2-1, with D perhaps matching TRBD2 (6 bases). TRBV23-1 is labeled an ORF, and its function is uncertain. Trimming left V 0 bases short and J 5 bases short, with 8 bases between. The length of the CDR3 is 14 residues. The CDR3 DNA reads as TGCGCCAGCAGTCAATCCGGCGGGAACAATGAGCAGTTCTTC. Amino acids: CASSQSGGNNEQFF.

The gene calls are TRBV27 and TRBJ1-6, with TRBD1 as a possible D gene (6 bases). V was pared by 5 bases and J by 7 bases, with 15 bases between. The CDR3 length is 15 residues. Germline loops: CDR1 MNHEY, CDR2 SMNVEV (reference sequence). CDR3 DNA: TGTGCCAGCAGTCCCGGGGGGGGCCACAATTCACCCCTCCACTTT. Its translation is CASSPGGGHNSPLHF.

This sequence joins TRBV5-5 and TRBJ2-3; tentatively, D is TRBD1 (5 bases). The CDR3 spans 13 residues. Germline lookup yields CDR1 SGHKS and CDR2 YYEKEE (reference sequence). V shed 0 bases and J shed 6 bases, with 8 bases lying between them. The CDR3: CASSLEGSDTQYF. CDR3 sequence (DNA): TGTGCCAGCAGCTTGGAGGGGTCCGATACGCAGTATTTT.

This clone was detected once. This sequence joins TRBV10-2 and TRBJ2-5, with a weak D call TRBD1 (5 bases). V was clipped by 10 bases and J by 7 bases, with 19 bases between them. The germline V gene has CDR1 WSHSY and CDR2 SAAADI. This CDR3 spans 13 amino acids. The CDR3 sequence: CATLDTQVRTQYF. The CDR3 DNA reads TGCGCCACCCTGGACACCCAAGTACGGACCCAGTACTTC.

This clone was seen just once. V gene TRBV2 combines with J gene TRBJ1-2; D possibly corresponds to TRBD1 (6 bases). Germline CDR1 SNHLY, CDR2 FYNNEI. The CDR3 length is 14 residues. Between the trimmed V and J ends, which lost 7 bases and 1 base, there was a span of 13 bases. This CDR3 is CASIKGQSNYGYTF. The CDR3 DNA sequence: TGTGCCAGCATAAAAGGACAGAGTAACTATGGCTACACCTTC. Looking up the rest from reference TRBV2 and TRBJ1-2 gives the full variable domain: EPEVTQTPSHQVTQMGQEVILRCVPISNHLYFYWYRQILGQKVEFLVSFYNNEISEKSEIFDDQFSVERPDGSNFTLKIRSTKLEDSAMYFCASIKGQSNYGYTFGSGTRLTVV.

V is TRBV5-1 and J is TRBJ2-7; D is uncertain. Trimming removed 4 bases from V and 5 bases from J, with 7 bases in between. The CDR3 sequence is 11 residues long. Per germline, CDR1 SGHRS and CDR2 YFSETQ. The CDR3 reads CASSQTNEQYF. The DNA of the CDR3 is TGCGCCAGCAGCCAAACAAACGAGCAGTACTTC.

This chain uses TRBV15 with TRBJ1-3; possibly TRBD1 for D (5 bases). V lost 6 bases, J lost 0 bases, and 24 bases lay in between. The CDR3 spans 19 residues. Germline CDR1 and CDR2: LNHNV and YYDKDF (reference sequence). The CDR3: CATSQRPGVVSSSGNTIYF. For the CDR3, the DNA is TGTGCCACCAGTCAGAGACCGGGGGTAGTCTCAAGCTCTGGAAACACCATATATTTT.

The chain combines TRBV3-1 (or the pseudogene TRBV3-2) with TRBJ2-7; no clear D. The CDR3 runs 12 residues. Trimming took 4 bases from V and 1 from J, leaving 5 bases between them. Per germline, CDR1 LGHDT and CDR2 YNNKEL (reference sequence). The DNA of the CDR3 is TGTGCCAGCAGCCGAGCGTCCTACGAGCAGTACTTC. This gives the protein CASSRASYEQYF.

Notes on this clone: Other DNA sequences within the sample encode an identical CDR3. The V gene is TRBV3-1 (or the pseudogene TRBV3-2), the J gene TRBJ1-5, with 7 nucleotides matching TRBD1. Looked up from germline, CDR1 is LGHDT and CDR2 is YNNKEL (reference sequence). The length of the CDR3 is 14 residues. Germline trimming cut 4 bases from V and 2 bases from J; bases unmatched to any gene: 2. This CDR3 reads CASSLGQGNQPQHF. As DNA, the CDR3 is TGTGCCAGCAGCCTTGGACAGGGCAATCAGCCCCAGCATTTT.

This clone has just a few counts. The rearrangement joins TRBV5-6 to TRBJ1-5; D remains unclear. V was pared by 0 bases and J by 0 bases, with 13 bases between. The CDR3 length is 17 residues. Germline V gene sequence: CDR1 SGHDT, CDR2 YYEEEE. Here the CDR3 DNA reads TGTGCCAGCAGCTTGGCCGGGAGTTTACTTAGCAATCAGCCCCAGCATTTT. Amino acids: CASSLAGSLLSNQPQHF.

This clone was picked up one time. The V gene is TRBV18, the J gene TRBJ2-3; 7 positions match TRBD1. With 3 bases clipped from V and 0 bases from J, the junction kept 6 bases outside the gene matches. Germline V gene sequence: CDR1 KGHSH, CDR2 LQKENI. This CDR3 region has 16 residues. The DNA of the CDR3 is TGTGCCAGCTCACCGGACAGGAGCTCTAGCACAGATACGCAGTATTTT. It yields the protein CASSPDRSSSTDTQYF.

The chain joins TRBV7-9 to TRBJ1-2; TRBD1 matches at 9 bases. The CDR3 sequence is 12 residues long. The ends lost 5 bases at V and 8 bases at J; junction bases unmatched: 3. In germline, CDR1 is SEHNR, CDR2 FQNEAQ (reference sequence). CDR3 coding DNA: TGTGCCAGCAGCCCGGACAGGGGCGGCTACACCTTC. Its translation is CASSPDRGGYTF.

The chain is built from TRBV7-9 and TRBJ2-1, with 9 bases fitting TRBD1. The germline V gene encodes CDR1 SEHNR and CDR2 FQNEAQ (reference sequence). This CDR3 comprises 13 residues. V shed 11 bases, J shed 7 bases, and the junction held 9 bases outside the gene matches. CDR3 residues: CASSGTGRNEQFF. The CDR3 DNA is TGTGCCTCATCGGGGACAGGGAGGAATGAGCAGTTCTTC.

The chain carries TRBV7-8 and TRBJ2-7; 12 bases align to TRBD2. Germline V gene sequence: CDR1 SGHVS, CDR2 FQNEAQ. V was clipped by 1 base and J by 4 bases; unmatched bases: 5. The CDR3 covers 16 residues. This CDR3 is CASSLDGLAGWYEQYF. The CDR3 bases are TGTGCCAGCAGCTTAGATGGACTAGCGGGATGGTACGAGCAGTACTTC.

This clone is a singleton in its sample. This chain's CDR3 is CASSRDTSQYGYTF. The CDR3 nucleotides read TGCGCCAGCAGCCGAGACACGTCTCAATATGGCTACACCTTC. The chain has TRBV5-1 and TRBJ1-2; no reliable D call. CDR1 and CDR2 (germline): SGHRS, YFSETQ. V lost 4 bases and J lost 5, with 15 bases in between. The CDR3 contains 14 residues.

This chain uses TRBV11-3 with TRBJ2-7; perhaps TRBD1 as D (6 bases). The CDR3 spans 14 residues. The V and J ends lost 3 bases and 3 bases respectively, with 12 bases between them. Germline-derived CDR1 and CDR2 are SGHNT and YENEEA. This CDR3 reads CASSLGSRGYEQYF. The DNA for the CDR3 is TGTGCCAGCAGCTTGGGGTCCAGGGGCTACGAGCAGTACTTC.

The rearrangement links TRBV9 to TRBJ2-1, with 8 bases matching TRBD2. Trimming took 0 bases from V and 4 from J; bases not matched to a gene: 6. The CDR3 sequence is 16 residues long. The germline V gene encodes CDR1 SGDLS and CDR2 YYNGEE. The CDR3 bases are TGTGCCAGCAGCGTAGAATCGGGAGGGAGGTACAATGAGCAGTTCTTC. It is translated as CASSVESGGRYNEQFF.